This T cell receptor beta chain stems from a study of CXCR3-negative and CXCR3-positive naive CD8 T cells. General observations from the study: CXCR3-negative naive cells had less hydrophobic TRB CDR3s than did CXCR3-positive naive cells.

A word on this clonotype: As yet, its antigen is unknown.

UMI labels and 5' RACE were used to prepare the TRB cDNA libraries. TCRdb re-analyzed the 5' RACE reads; it lists each CDR3 protein once, without DNA. The sample includes 75,000 to 90,000 distinct CDR3 sequences. Germline V gene data show CDR1 as SEHNR and CDR2 as FQNEAQ (reference sequence). The CDR3 consists of 14 residues. The sequenced material came from naive CXCR3+ CD8+ T cells from blood. This sample's subset: CD45RO-CCR7+CD27+CD95- naive CD8+ T cells expressing CXCR3 (TNR3+). The clonotype originates from a human donor in good health. Some clones in this sample may be carry-over from other donors' samples. This chain links TRBV7-9 with TRBJ1-1; TCRdb indicates TRBD1, and absent DNA this call remains unverified. The CDR3 reads CARQMTGSDTEAFF. Full variable domain (rest looked up from reference TRBV7-9 and TRBJ1-1): DTGVSQNPRHKITKRGQNVTFRCDPISEHNRLYWYRQTLGQGPEFLTYFQNEAQLEKSRLLSDRFSAERPKGSFSTLEIQRTEQGDSAMYLCARQMTGSDTEAFFGQGTRLTVV.